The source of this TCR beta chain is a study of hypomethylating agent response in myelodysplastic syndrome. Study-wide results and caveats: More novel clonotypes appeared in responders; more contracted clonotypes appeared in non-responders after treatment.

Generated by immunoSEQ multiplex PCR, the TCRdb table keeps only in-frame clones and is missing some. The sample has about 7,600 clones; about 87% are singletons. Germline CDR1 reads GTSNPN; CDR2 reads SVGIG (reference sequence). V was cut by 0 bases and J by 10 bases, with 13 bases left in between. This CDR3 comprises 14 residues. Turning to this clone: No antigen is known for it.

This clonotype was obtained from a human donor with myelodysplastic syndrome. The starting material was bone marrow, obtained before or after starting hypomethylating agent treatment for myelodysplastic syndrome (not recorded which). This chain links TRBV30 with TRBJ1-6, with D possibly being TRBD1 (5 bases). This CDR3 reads CAWSVRGARSPLHF. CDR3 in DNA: TGTGCCTGGAGTGTACGAGGGGCTCGGTCACCCCTCCACTTT. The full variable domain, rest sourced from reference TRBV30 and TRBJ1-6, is SQTIHQWPATLVQPVGSPLSLECTVEGTSNPNLYWYRQAAGRGLQLLFYSVGIGQISSEVPQNLSASRPQDRQFILSSKKLLLSDSGFYLCAWSVRGARSPLHFGNGTRLTVT.